This T cell receptor beta chain was identified in a study of blood T cell repertoires in COVID-19. In the study's own analysis: Amplified reference gene primers provided the basis for estimating nucleated cell counts. Generated by immunoSEQ multiplex PCR, the TCRdb table keeps only in-frame clones and is missing some. V, J and clone size derive from that table, while D and trimming were established from the DNA sequence. The table lists 70,000 or so clones, roughly 77% of them singletons, with 35% in the top ten. Trimming cost V 2 bases and J 4 bases; bases outside gene matches: 3. The CDR3 runs to 13 residues. Germline V gives CDR1 SQVTM, CDR2 ANQGSEA.

Source material: peripheral blood. The V gene is TRBV29-1, the J gene TRBJ2-3, with TRBD1 matching over 7 bases. This sequence originates from a woman in her 70s with acute or convalescent COVID-19. The CDR3: CSVEKQGPDTQYF. The CDR3 coding sequence is TGCAGCGTTGAAAAACAGGGGCCAGATACGCAGTATTTT.